This TCR beta chain was documented in a study of blood T cell repertoires in COVID-19. Across the whole study: Samples of COVID-19 (acute and convalescent) were obtained from the United States, Italy and Spain. Sources were T cells, B-cell-depleted T cells, or PBMCs; the material itself was cDNA or gDNA.

The repertoire was sequenced with immunoSEQ multiplex PCR; TCRdb's copy has only in-frame clones and lacks some. This sample has around 270,000 clones, with 75% to 90% found just once. The germline V gene has CDR1 SGHTA and CDR2 FQGNSA. CDR3 length: 14 residues. The V segment lost 1 base and the J segment 5 bases; nucleotides outside the gene matches: 5. The gene calls are TRBV7-2 and TRBJ2-7, with 7 positions matching TRBD1. The sequence derives from a man younger than 40 with active or convalescent COVID-19. Source material: peripheral blood. The CDR3 is CASSLETGPHEQYF. The CDR3 region has the DNA TGTGCCAGCAGCTTAGAGACAGGGCCCCACGAGCAGTACTTC. Full variable domain (rest looked up from reference TRBV7-2 and TRBJ2-7): GAGVSQSPSNKVTEKGKDVELRCDPISGHTALYWYRQSLGQGLEFLIYFQGNSAPDKSGLPSDRFSAERTGGSVSTLTIQRTQQEDSAVYLCASSLETGPHEQYFGPGTRLTVT.